Shown below are 30 T cell receptor beta chains from a single sample sequenced in a study of T-cell reconstitution after alpha-beta-depleted transplantation in children. Preparation of the TCRbeta library involved a method that used unique molecular identifiers. TCRdb reprocessed the PCR reads via MiXCR and lists one record per CDR3 protein. The sample consists of about 610,000 distinct CDR3 sequences, roughly a tenth of them appearing once. The input for sequencing was PBMCs from the stem cell graft donor, taken from the stem cell graft. The receptors come from a human donor who donated a stem cell graft to a child with acute myeloid leukemia.

V usage is TRBV10-3 and J usage is TRBJ2-6, with D maybe TRBD1 (6 bases). This CDR3 region has 14 residues. The V end was cut by 6 bases, the J end by 4 bases, with 10 bases between. Germline assignment: CDR1 ENHRY and CDR2 SYGVKD. DNA for the CDR3: TGTGCCATCAGAGGAGACAGGGGGGCCAACGTCCTGACTTTC. Protein: CAIRGDRGANVLTF.

This clonotype came up many times. The V call is TRBV3-1, the J call TRBJ2-3; a possible D gene is TRBD2 (5 bases). CDR1 and CDR2 from the germline V gene are LGHDT and YNNKEL (reference sequence). The V end lost 8 bases, the J end lost 0 bases, and 12 bases lay between the germline ends. The CDR3 extends over 14 amino acids. The CDR3 nucleotides read TGTGCCAGCCGCTCGCGGGCTAGCACAGATACGCAGTATTTT. Its protein product is CASRSRASTDTQYF.

A few counts support this clonotype. The CDR3 coding sequence is TGTGCCAGCAGTCCCCCGGGACTAGCGGGCACAGAAGGCACGCAGTATTTT. Translating gives CASSPPGLAGTEGTQYF. This chain connects TRBV12-3 or TRBV12-4 to TRBJ2-3; 12 bases are shared with TRBD2. The CDR3 runs to 17 residues. J was trimmed by 9 bases and V by 5 bases; bases with no gene match: 15.

This clonotype was found many times. The chain couples TRBV27 to TRBJ2-7; D perhaps matches TRBD2 (6 bases). This CDR3 comprises 13 residues. V was pared by 4 bases and J by 10 bases, with 17 bases between. Germline V CDR1 and CDR2: MNHEY, SMNVEV (reference sequence). The CDR3 is CASSYRELGDQYF. DNA for the CDR3: TGTGCCAGCAGTTACCGGGAGCTGGGGGACCAGTACTTC.

Many counts were recorded for this clonotype. One end of the junction does not line up with germline, which may come from a read error. The V call is TRBV12-3 or TRBV12-4, the J call TRBJ1-1; weak D call: TRBD1 (5 bases). The CDR3 runs to 11 residues. The DNA for the CDR3 is TGTGCCAGCAGTTTCCTAACGGGACTTTCGTTT. This sequence encodes CASSFLTGLSF.

J is TRBJ2-5 and V is TRBV11-3, with D perhaps assigned TRBD1 or TRBD2 (6 bases each). Per germline, CDR1 SGHNT and CDR2 YENEEA. The V and J ends lost 4 bases and 5 bases respectively, with 20 bases between them. The CDR3 contains 16 residues. CDR3 residues: CASSSRVMGGSETQYF. CDR3 DNA: TGTGCCAGCAGCTCAAGGGTCATGGGGGGCTCTGAGACCCAGTACTTC.

The sample holds a few counts of this clonotype. The chain couples TRBV12-3 or TRBV12-4 to TRBJ2-3; D gene uncertain. V shed 7 bases and J shed 8 bases, with 10 bases lying between them. The CDR3 contains 11 residues. CDR3 sequence: CASIGRSTQYF. The CDR3 region has the DNA TGTGCCAGCATCGGGCGGTCTACGCAGTATTTT.

This clonotype has at least ten counts. CDR3 sequence reads: CSARPPTSAGRYTQYF. The CDR3 region has the DNA TGCAGTGCTAGACCTCCTACTAGCGCGGGACGCTATACGCAGTATTTT. This chain links TRBV20-1 with TRBJ2-3; TRBD2 matches at 7 bases. J gave up 7 bases and V 2 bases, and 15 bases lay outside the gene matches. CDR3 length equals 16 residues. CDR1 and CDR2 (germline): DFQATT, SNEGSKA (reference sequence).

This clonotype showed up many times. This chain uses TRBV4-3 with TRBJ2-5; D may match TRBD1 or TRBD2 (5 bases each). The CDR3 is 18 amino acids. The ends were cut back, 0 bases at V and 2 bases at J, with 19 bases in the middle. CDR1 and CDR2 from the germline V gene are LGHNA and YSLEER. The CDR3 nucleotides read TGCGCCAGCAGCCAAGAAGTCTCCGGGGCGGAGAAGCAAGAGACCCAGTACTTC. Amino acids: CASSQEVSGAEKQETQYF.

The J gene is TRBJ1-2, the V gene TRBV20-1, with 8 bases fitting TRBD1. Unmatched junction bases numbered 5, after V lost 3 bases and J lost 8 bases. The V gene's germline CDR1 is DFQATT and CDR2 SNEGSKA (reference sequence). This CDR3 is built from 12 residues. This chain's CDR3 is CSARPTGEGYTF. DNA for the CDR3: TGCAGTGCTAGGCCGACAGGGGAGGGCTACACCTTC.

This clonotype showed up many times. The V call is TRBV29-1, the J call TRBJ2-7, with a weak D call TRBD1 (6 bases). Per germline, CDR1 SQVTM and CDR2 ANQGSEA. Deletions cut 8 bases from V and 3 bases from J, with 14 bases between. The CDR3 has 12 amino acids. CDR3 loop: CSTKQGDYEQYF. The CDR3 DNA is TGCAGCACAAAACAGGGTGACTACGAGCAGTACTTC.

This clonotype came up many times. The chain employs TRBV29-1 and TRBJ2-7, with D perhaps being TRBD1 or TRBD2 (5 bases each). Germline assignment: CDR1 SQVTM and CDR2 ANQGSEA. The germline V and J ends were trimmed by 3 bases and 7 bases, with 13 bases remaining between them. The CDR3 is 12 amino acids. CDR3 region: CSVDTGPREQYF. CDR3 in DNA: TGCAGCGTTGACACGGGACCGAGGGAGCAGTACTTC.

The J gene is TRBJ1-1, the V gene TRBV5-1; weak D call: TRBD1 (5 bases). The CDR3 has 14 residues. Germline values: CDR1 SGHRS, CDR2 YFSETQ. V lost 6 bases and J 0 bases, leaving 12 bases between the germline ends. CDR3 sequence: CASTRGALNTEAFF. The CDR3, as DNA: TGCGCCAGCACGCGGGGCGCCCTGAACACTGAAGCTTTCTTT.

This clonotype was picked up many times. The genes are TRBV29-1 and TRBJ2-3; perhaps TRBD2 as D (7 bases). CDR1 is SQVTM and CDR2 is ANQGSEA in the germline V gene. The V gene lost 6 bases and the J gene lost 4 bases, with 17 bases spanning the gap. The CDR3 spans 14 residues. CDR3 nucleotide sequence: TGCAGCGTGGGAGGGGGAGGGTATCCAGATACGCAGTATTTT. Protein product: CSVGGGGYPDTQYF.

A remark on this clonotype: At one end the junction does not follow the germline gene, possibly because of a read error. The chain is built from TRBV7-8 and TRBJ2-1; D may be TRBD1 or TRBD2 (7 bases each). The germline gives CDR1 SGHVS, CDR2 FQNEAQ. This CDR3 has 17 residues. In DNA form, the CDR3 reads TGTGCCAGCAGTTTAGGGACGGGAGGTCCCTCGACAGGGGAGCAGTTCTTC. It is translated as CASSLGTGGPSTGEQFF.

The gene calls are TRBV5-1 and TRBJ2-1, with D perhaps matching TRBD1 or TRBD2 (5 bases each). The V gene lost 0 bases and the J gene lost 9 bases, with 16 bases spanning the gap. The CDR3 covers 15 residues. Germline loops: CDR1 SGHRS, CDR2 YFSETQ. CDR3 in DNA: TGCGCCAGCAGCTTGGGAGGGGATGGCTTCGGTGAGCAGTTCTTC. Translating it yields CASSLGGDGFGEQFF.

The chain combines TRBV20-1 with TRBJ2-1; TRBD2 matches 10 bases. The V gene end was trimmed by 6 bases and the J gene end by 8 bases; junction bases not matched to a gene: 4. Germline CDR1 DFQATT, CDR2 SNEGSKA (reference sequence). There are 12 residues in the CDR3. Written as DNA, the CDR3 is TGCAGTGCAGACGGACTAGCGGATGAGCAGTTCTTC. Protein sequence: CSADGLADEQFF.

This clonotype came up a few times. This chain connects TRBV5-1 to TRBJ2-7; 8 bases line up with TRBD1. Germline loops: CDR1 SGHRS, CDR2 YFSETQ. Losses at the gene ends were 4 bases for V and 3 bases for J; bases not matched to a gene: 12. There are 16 residues in the CDR3. This CDR3 is CASSPSPGQAYYEQYF. The CDR3 DNA is TGCGCCAGCAGCCCCAGTCCGGGACAGGCCTACTACGAGCAGTACTTC. Filled out from reference TRBV5-1 and TRBJ2-7, the complete variable domain reads KAGVTQTPRYLIKTRGQQVTLSCSPISGHRSVSWYQQTPGQGLQFLFEYFSETQRNKGNFPGRFSGRQFSNSRSEMNVSTLELGDSALYLCASSPSPGQAYYEQYFGPGTRLTVT.

This chain links TRBV28 with TRBJ2-1, with TRBD2 matching 8 bases. There are 15 residues in the CDR3. Trimming at V came to 6 bases and at J to 1 base, leaving 5 bases not matched to a gene. Germline loops: CDR1 MDHEN, CDR2 SYDVKM. The CDR3 region is CASRAGTRSYNEQFF. The DNA of the CDR3 is TGTGCCAGCAGGGCCGGGACTAGATCCTACAATGAGCAGTTCTTC. Looking up the rest from reference TRBV28 and TRBJ2-1 gives the full variable domain: DVKVTQSSRYLVKRTGEKVFLECVQDMDHENMFWYRQDPGLGLRLIYFSYDVKMKEKGDIPEGYSVSREKKERFSLILESASTNQTSMYLCASRAGTRSYNEQFFGPGTRLTVL.

In its sample, this clonotype was seen many times. This chain joins TRBV5-1 and TRBJ1-5; D unresolved. The CDR3 loop spans 13 amino acids. The V gene lost 3 bases and the J gene lost 7 bases, with 11 bases spanning the gap. Germline-derived CDR1 and CDR2 are SGHRS and YFSETQ. CDR3 residues: CASSSNGDQPQHF. The CDR3 DNA reads TGCGCCAGCAGCTCCAACGGAGACCAGCCCCAGCATTTT.

In its sample, this clonotype was seen a few times. The CDR3 DNA reads as TGCGCCAGCAGCTTCGGAGGGTGGGTAGGCAATGAGCAGTTCTTC. This translates into CASSFGGWVGNEQFF. The rearrangement links TRBV5-1 to TRBJ2-1; weak D call: TRBD2 (6 bases). CDR1 SGHRS and CDR2 YFSETQ come from the germline V gene. Trimming removed 2 bases at V and 6 bases at J, with 15 bases between. CDR3 length: 15 residues. Full variable domain (rest looked up from reference TRBV5-1 and TRBJ2-1): KAGVTQTPRYLIKTRGQQVTLSCSPISGHRSVSWYQQTPGQGLQFLFEYFSETQRNKGNFPGRFSGRQFSNSRSEMNVSTLELGDSALYLCASSFGGWVGNEQFFGPGTRLTVL.

This chain connects TRBV5-5 to TRBJ2-7; D gene ambiguous. CDR3 length: 13 amino acids. Looked up from germline, CDR1 is SGHKS and CDR2 is YYEKEE (reference sequence). Trimming cost V 0 bases and J 5 bases, with 9 bases left between them. The DNA of the CDR3 is TGTGCCAGCAGCTTGGCCGCAGAGGACGAGCAGTACTTC. It is translated as CASSLAAEDEQYF.

This clonotype was detected ten times or more. The CDR3: CASSLPGGARETQYF. The CDR3 region has the DNA TGTGCCAGCAGCTTACCGGGAGGAGCCAGGGAGACCCAGTACTTC. This chain links TRBV7-2 with TRBJ2-5; 7 bases match TRBD2. The V and J ends lost 2 bases and 5 bases, in that order; junction bases with no gene match: 8. The V gene's germline CDR1 is SGHTA and CDR2 FQGNSA. The CDR3 spans 15 residues.

This sequence joins TRBV18 and TRBJ2-7; D is possibly TRBD2 (5 bases). The CDR3 length is 15 residues. The germline CDR1 and CDR2 sequences are KGHSH and LQKENI. Between the trimmed V and J ends, which lost 1 base and 6 bases, there was a span of 16 bases. CDR3 sequence: CASSPRWGTAGEQYF. The DNA of the CDR3 is TGTGCCAGCTCACCACGATGGGGAACGGCGGGCGAGCAGTACTTC.

This chain joins TRBV12-3 or TRBV12-4 and TRBJ1-1, with 11 bases identical to TRBD1. The CDR3 has 15 amino acids. The ends lost 7 bases at V and 5 bases at J; junction bases unmatched: 9. The chain's CDR3 is CASTYGTGGSTEAFF. DNA for the CDR3: TGTGCCAGCACTTACGGGACAGGGGGTTCGACTGAAGCTTTCTTT.

This clonotype was counted only a few times. This chain connects TRBV6-1 to TRBJ2-3, with 10 bases matching TRBD2. The V gene's germline CDR1 is MNHNS and CDR2 SASEGT. Trimming cost V 3 bases and J 2 bases; bases outside gene matches: 5. The CDR3 is 16 residues long. CDR3 in DNA: TGTGCCAGCAGTGATCTAGCGGGAGCGGTCACAGATACGCAGTATTTT. As protein: CASSDLAGAVTDTQYF.

This clonotype turned up a few times. This chain uses TRBV7-3 with TRBJ2-1; perhaps TRBD1 as D (7 bases). V lost 2 bases and J 9 bases, leaving 17 bases between the germline ends. Germline CDR1 reads SGHTA; CDR2 reads FQGTGA. The CDR3 length is 15 residues. This CDR3 is CASSLEGQGGGEQFF. The CDR3 bases are TGTGCCAGCAGCTTAGAAGGGCAGGGGGGAGGTGAGCAGTTCTTC.

This rearrangement joins TRBV29-1 to TRBJ2-7; a weak D match, TRBD2 (6 bases). The length of the CDR3 is 12 residues. V gave up 7 bases and J gave up 9 bases, with 19 bases separating them. The V gene's germline CDR1 is SQVTM and CDR2 ANQGSEA. The CDR3 DNA reads TGCAGCGCCGCGGGGCAGGAACGGCGGCAGTACTTC. Protein product: CSAAGQERRQYF.

The chain joins TRBV19 to TRBJ2-1; a weak D match, TRBD1 (6 bases). The ends were cut back, 5 bases at V and 4 bases at J, with 12 bases in the middle. CDR3 size: 14 residues. Looked up from germline, CDR1 is LNHDA and CDR2 is SQIVND (reference sequence). CDR3 sequence (DNA): TGTGCCAGTAGTCCAGACAGGCCTTACAATGAGCAGTTCTTC. Protein: CASSPDRPYNEQFF.

This clonotype was detected only a few times. This chain links TRBV4-2 with TRBJ2-1; 8 bases are a match to TRBD2. In germline, CDR1 is LGHNA, CDR2 YNFKEQ. This CDR3 comprises 15 residues. After removal of 0 bases from V and 9 bases from J, the junction contained 7 bases not matched to a gene. The CDR3 nucleotides read TGTGCCAGCAGCCAAGAAGGAGCGGGAGATATTGAGCAGTTCTTC. Amino acids: CASSQEGAGDIEQFF.